What follows are 27 T cell receptor beta chains derived from one specimen sequenced in a study of T cell repertoires in aging, cancer and after chemotherapy. Peripheral blood genomic DNA, not sorted cells or RNA, was the template. A mixed TRB-A/B primer pool amplified rearranged TRB by multiplex touch-down PCR. TCRdb used MiXCR to reprocess the multiplex PCR reads, holding one entry per CDR3 protein. Counted here are over 9,000 distinct CDR3 sequences, roughly 37% occurring once; the ten biggest clones make up more than 9.5%. The specimen sequenced was blood. The receptors derive from a human donor in good health.

The chain links TRBV12-3 or TRBV12-4 to TRBJ2-1; 7 positions match TRBD1. The length of the CDR3 is 15 residues. V was clipped by 6 bases and J by 4 bases; unmatched bases: 9. In DNA form, the CDR3 reads TGTGCCAGCAGCTTTGATGCGACAGGGTACAATGAGCAGTTCTTC. Translating it yields CASSFDATGYNEQFF.

The gene calls are TRBV6-1 and TRBJ1-5; D ambiguous. The V gene's germline CDR1 is MNHNS and CDR2 SASEGT. CDR3 length: 13 residues. Trimming left V 4 bases short and J 5 bases short, with 9 bases between. The CDR3 DNA sequence: TGTGCCAGCAGTGTTAACGGTGATCAGCCCCAGCATTTT. Residues: CASSVNGDQPQHF.

Here the CDR3 reads CASSGLKRERYNEQFF. CDR3 coding DNA: TGTGCCAGCAGCGGACTAAAGCGGGAGAGATACAATGAGCAGTTCTTC. The V and J genes are TRBV13 and TRBJ2-1; 8 bases are shared with TRBD2. Trimming removed 5 bases from V and 4 bases from J; junction bases left unmatched: 10. This CDR3 contains 16 residues. CDR1 and CDR2 from the germline V gene are PRHDT and FYEKMQ (reference sequence).

The rearrangement links TRBV6-4 to TRBJ2-1; 8 bases agree with TRBD1. The CDR3 totals 15 residues. In germline, CDR1 is MRHNA, CDR2 SNTAGT. V lost 3 bases, J lost 9 bases, and 10 bases stayed unmatched. The CDR3 protein is CASSDGGQGAVEQFF. In DNA, the CDR3 is TGTGCCAGCAGTGATGGGGGGCAGGGGGCTGTTGAGCAGTTCTTC.

The V and J genes are TRBV5-1 and TRBJ2-2, with TRBD1 matching 7 bases. V lost 3 bases, J lost 2 bases, and 7 bases stayed unmatched. This CDR3 comprises 16 residues. Germline V lookup: CDR1 SGHRS, CDR2 YFSETQ. CDR3 bases: TGCGCCAGCAGCTATGGACAGGCCCATAACACCGGGGAGCTGTTTTTT. Protein product: CASSYGQAHNTGELFF.

Here the CDR3 reads CASRKGGTGEPNTGELFF. CDR3 bases: TGCGCCAGCCGTAAAGGGGGTACGGGGGAACCGAACACCGGGGAGCTGTTTTTT. V gene TRBV5-1 combines with J gene TRBJ2-2; D might be TRBD1 or TRBD2, each matching 6 bases. Germline loops: CDR1 SGHRS, CDR2 YFSETQ. The CDR3 covers 18 residues. With 7 bases removed from V and 0 bases from J, the gap between germline ends came to 22 bases. Based on the CDR3 plus reference TRBV5-1 and TRBJ2-2, the full variable domain is KAGVTQTPRYLIKTRGQQVTLSCSPISGHRSVSWYQQTPGQGLQFLFEYFSETQRNKGNFPGRFSGRQFSNSRSEMNVSTLELGDSALYLCASRKGGTGEPNTGELFFGEGSRLTVL.

The genes are TRBV18 and TRBJ2-1, with TRBD1 identical over 8 bases. V lost 4 bases and J lost 14; bases outside the gene matches: 13. This CDR3 is built from 14 residues. CDR1 and CDR2 from the germline V gene are KGHSH and LQKENI. Written as DNA, the CDR3 is TGTGCCAGCTCACAGGGACAGGTGGACTCGTGGAAGTTCTTC. Amino acid sequence: CASSQGQVDSWKFF.

This clonotype was counted a few times. This chain uses TRBV15 with TRBJ1-5; D perhaps matches TRBD1 (5 bases). V was cut by 5 bases and J by 2 bases, with 10 bases left in between. CDR1 LNHNV and CDR2 YYDKDF come from the germline V gene (reference sequence). The CDR3 totals 14 residues. Written as DNA, the CDR3 is TGTGCCACCAGCGGGGGAAAGGGCAATCAGCCCCAGCATTTT. Residues: CATSGGKGNQPQHF.

The rearrangement uses TRBV5-1 and TRBJ2-3; no clear D gene. Trimming stripped 4 bases from V and 0 bases from J, with 9 bases between. This CDR3 has 14 amino acids. Germline lookup yields CDR1 SGHRS and CDR2 YFSETQ. In DNA form, the CDR3 reads TGCGCCAGCAGCCTTGGATTGAGCACAGATACGCAGTATTTT. As protein: CASSLGLSTDTQYF.

There are a few counts of this clonotype. The V call is TRBV30, the J call TRBJ1-1, with D unresolved. V was clipped by 1 base and J by 4 bases, with 13 bases between them. The CDR3 is 14 amino acids. CDR1 and CDR2 from the germline V gene are GTSNPN and SVGIG (reference sequence). CDR3 protein: CAWSDSPAGTEAFF. The DNA for the CDR3 is TGTGCCTGGAGTGATAGTCCAGCCGGCACTGAAGCTTTCTTT.

The chain has TRBV7-3 and TRBJ2-3, with 7 positions matching TRBD2. Germline V gene lookup returns CDR1 SGHTA and CDR2 FQGTGA. This CDR3 spans 14 amino acids. With 2 bases clipped from V and 10 bases from J, the junction kept 9 bases outside the gene matches. CDR3 DNA sequence: TGTGCCAGCAGCTTACCCATCCAGGGAGGGGCGCAGTATTTT. Translation gives CASSLPIQGGAQYF.

By share, this clonotype counts as medium-sized. The V gene is TRBV29-1, the J gene TRBJ2-7, with 8 bases matching TRBD2. CDR3 length: 13 residues. Trimming removed 6 bases from V and 0 bases from J; junction bases left unmatched: 4. Germline CDR1 reads SQVTM; CDR2 reads ANQGSEA. This chain's CDR3 is CSVHGTSSYEQYF. The CDR3 nucleotides are TGCAGCGTCCACGGGACTAGCTCCTACGAGCAGTACTTC.

By proportion, this clonotype is medium-sized. This rearrangement joins TRBV19 to TRBJ2-5; TRBD2 agrees at 8 bases. There are 16 residues in the CDR3. V trimming: 3 bases; J trimming: 1 base; junction bases outside the gene matches: 7. Germline values: CDR1 LNHDA, CDR2 SQIVND (reference sequence). CDR3 region: CASSISSTSGQETQYF. The CDR3 coding sequence is TGTGCCAGTAGTATCTCCTCCACTAGCGGCCAAGAGACCCAGTACTTC.

V and J are TRBV30 and TRBJ1-2, with D hard to call. Per the germline V gene, CDR1 is GTSNPN and CDR2 is SVGIG (reference sequence). This CDR3 is 13 amino acids long. V was trimmed by 1 base and J by 8 bases, leaving 14 bases between them. DNA for the CDR3: TGTGCCTGGAGTGCCCGGACTTTGCGGGGCTACACCTTC. This gives the protein CAWSARTLRGYTF.

This clonotype was recorded a few times. The chain employs TRBV18 and TRBJ2-2; D not resolved. V was trimmed by 0 bases and J by 0 bases, leaving 5 bases between them. The V gene's germline CDR1 is KGHSH and CDR2 LQKENI. This CDR3 region has 15 residues. Written as DNA, the CDR3 is TGTGCCAGCTCACCACCGATCCCGAACACCGGGGAGCTGTTTTTT. It is translated as CASSPPIPNTGELFF.

Notes on this clonotype: The junction and the germline gene differ at one end; a read error may be behind it. The chain uses TRBV5-1 and TRBJ1-1; 8 bases are a match to TRBD1. CDR1 is SGHRS and CDR2 is YFSETQ in the germline V gene. CDR3 length: 18 residues. The CDR3 spells CASSPRAGGSRTNTEAFF. CDR3 nucleotide sequence: TGTGCCAGCAGCCCCCGGGCAGGGGGCAGTAGGACGAACACTGAAGCTTTCTTT. The full variable domain, in which reference TRBV5-1 and TRBJ1-1 provide the parts outside the CDR3, is KAGVTQTPRYLIKTRGQQVTLSCSPISGHRSVSWYQQTPGQGLQFLFEYFSETQRNKGNFPGRFSGRQFSNSRSEMNVSTLELGDSALYLCASSPRAGGSRTNTEAFFGQGTRLTVV.

By sample share, this clonotype is medium-sized. The chain recombines TRBV19 with TRBJ2-5, with D unclear. Germline values: CDR1 LNHDA, CDR2 SQIVND (reference sequence). V was trimmed by 3 bases and J by 4 bases, leaving 12 bases between them. This CDR3 contains 14 residues. CDR3 sequence: CASSMVGGGETQYF. CDR3 nucleotide sequence: TGTGCCAGTAGTATGGTTGGTGGTGGAGAGACCCAGTACTTC.

V gene TRBV5-5 combines with J gene TRBJ1-1; D gene uncertain. Trimming stripped 4 bases from V and 2 bases from J, with 18 bases between. The CDR3 runs 16 residues. The germline V gene has CDR1 SGHKS and CDR2 YYEKEE (reference sequence). The CDR3 protein is CASSPRPLTVNTEAFF. The CDR3 DNA reads TGTGCCAGCAGCCCCCGTCCCCTTACAGTTAACACTGAAGCTTTCTTT.

The gene calls are TRBV7-2 and TRBJ1-6; TRBD1 matches 9 bases. CDR1 is SGHTA and CDR2 is FQGNSA in the germline V gene. V lost 6 bases to trimming and J lost 11 bases; unmatched junction nucleotides: 11. The CDR3 has 15 residues. CDR3 nucleotide sequence: TGTGCCAGCAGTAGGGGAGGGACAGGGCGTCCACCCCTCCACTTT. Its translation: CASSRGGTGRPPLHF.

This clonotype is classed as medium-sized. The chain carries TRBV29-1 and TRBJ2-5; 8 nucleotides align to TRBD2. Germline CDR1 and CDR2: SQVTM and ANQGSEA. This CDR3 is 12 amino acids long. V gave up 8 bases and J gave up 1 base; unmatched junction bases: 3. CDR3 DNA: TGCAGCATCCGGGAGGGCCAAGAGACCCAGTACTTC. Residues: CSIREGQETQYF.

The chain recombines TRBV5-5 with TRBJ2-5; possible D gene TRBD1, 6 bases. With 1 base removed from V and 1 base from J, the gap between germline ends came to 8 bases. CDR1 SGHKS and CDR2 YYEKEE come from the germline V gene (reference sequence). The CDR3 totals 14 residues. CDR3 region: CASSLYRVQETQYF. The CDR3 DNA sequence: TGTGCCAGCAGCTTGTACAGGGTCCAAGAGACCCAGTACTTC.

The chain combines TRBV12-3 or TRBV12-4 with TRBJ2-7; no definite D call. V was pared by 6 bases and J by 2 bases, with 14 bases between. The CDR3 covers 14 residues. The CDR3, as DNA: TGTGCCAGCAGGCGAAGCGACACTACCTACGAGCAGTACTTC. Translation gives CASRRSDTTYEQYF.

The chain has TRBV27 and TRBJ2-7; TRBD2 matches 11 bases. The V gene end was trimmed by 3 bases and the J gene end by 4 bases; junction bases not matched to a gene: 17. CDR3 length: 19 amino acids. Germline CDR1 and CDR2: MNHEY and SMNVEV (reference sequence). The CDR3 reads CASSFGQGISGRAEYEQYF. The DNA for the CDR3 is TGTGCCAGCAGTTTCGGACAGGGGATTAGCGGGAGGGCTGAATACGAGCAGTACTTC.

This chain links TRBV6-1 with TRBJ2-7, with D possibly TRBD2 on 5 matching bases. CDR1 is MNHNS, CDR2 SASEGT, per germline. Trimming removed 6 bases at V and 5 bases at J, with 14 bases between. The CDR3 contains 13 residues. CDR3 protein: CASSSTIQHEQYF. CDR3 nucleotides: TGTGCCAGCAGCTCGACTATCCAACACGAGCAGTACTTC.

The V gene is TRBV27, the J gene TRBJ2-3, with D perhaps TRBD2 (5 bases). CDR3 length: 16 residues. Germline V gives CDR1 MNHEY, CDR2 SMNVEV (reference sequence). With 9 bases removed from V and 5 bases from J, the gap between germline ends came to 24 bases. The CDR3 bases are TGTGCCAGATACCCCGTTAGCGTCTTCAGGAAAGATACGCAGTATTTT. This encodes CARYPVSVFRKDTQYF.

The chain joins TRBV6-1 to TRBJ2-2; 7 bases agree with TRBD1. V was pared by 7 bases and J by 3 bases, with 5 bases of the junction left unmatched. Germline assignment: CDR1 MNHNS and CDR2 SASEGT. CDR3 length equals 14 residues. The CDR3 sequence: CASTQGEHTGELFF. As DNA, the CDR3 is TGTGCCAGCACCCAGGGGGAACACACCGGGGAGCTGTTTTTT.

This chain connects TRBV5-3 to TRBJ2-7; no clear D. TRBV5-3 is filed as an ORF, its function uncertain. V shed 5 bases and J shed 2 bases, with 17 bases lying between them. The CDR3 length is 15 residues. The CDR3: CARSGGPARPYEQYF. DNA for the CDR3: TGTGCCAGAAGTGGCGGCCCCGCTCGTCCCTACGAGCAGTACTTC.